This TCR beta chain came from a study of metastatic and nonmetastatic thyroid tumors. Study in general: Repertoires from malignant and benign thyroid patients were compared across blood and tumor or nodule tissue. Findings of the study overall: It was reported that TCR beta diversity was significantly higher in malignant thyroid tumors than benign nodules, in blood and tumor.

The V gene's germline CDR1 is LGHDT and CDR2 YNNKEL (reference sequence). With V trimmed by 1 base and J by 3 bases, 3 bases remained unmatched. The CDR3 spans 15 residues. Methods used by the authors: A papillary thyroid cancer distant-metastasis classifier was built from CDR3 differences across clinicopathological groups. TCRdb re-called the PCR reads through MiXCR. The V and J calls follow TCRdb's processing rather than the paper's. The sample consists of 60,000 to 75,000 clones, 4% to 4.5% of them appearing once. This clone was counted many times. Its antigen is currently unknown. Thyroid surgery was performed in patients who had received no treatment beforehand.

This TCR was recovered from a female donor with papillary thyroid cancer or a benign thyroid nodule (not recorded which). Some clones in this sample may be carry-over from other donors' samples. J is TRBJ2-3 and V is TRBV3-1, with TRBD1 matching over 8 bases. Source material: blood. For the CDR3, the DNA is TGTGCCAGCAGCCAAGCTTACAGGGGGACAGATACGCAGTATTTT. Amino acid sequence: CASSQAYRGTDTQYF.